This T cell receptor beta chain appears in the sequencing data of a study of cytomegalovirus exposure and HLA in healthy donors. Between the trimmed V and J ends, which lost 2 bases and 0 bases, there was a span of 14 bases. The length of the CDR3 is 16 residues. Germline V gene data show CDR1 as MNHEY and CDR2 as SVGAGI. PCR primers comprised 60 Vbeta and 13 Jbeta primers. Sequencing was performed with immunoSEQ multiplex PCR; in TCRdb, only in-frame clones are kept and a portion is missing. This sample's table reports roughly 60,000 clones. Sequenced: PBMCs. The V gene is TRBV6-5, the J gene TRBJ2-7; D possibly corresponds to TRBD2 (6 bases). This TCR was recovered from a young woman in good health and CMV-seronegative. The CDR3 coding sequence is TGTGCCAGCAGTTACGGTGTGGGACTCAGCTCCTACGAGCAGTACTTC. Amino acid sequence: CASSYGVGLSSYEQYF.